This paragraph reports one T cell receptor beta chain. TCRdb used MiXCR to reprocess the RACE reads, holding one entry per CDR3 protein. The sample has about 340,000 distinct CDR3 sequences, approximately 6.3% seen once. The ends were cut back, 7 bases at V and 7 bases at J, with 17 bases in the middle. Germline-derived CDR1 and CDR2 are MNHEY and SVGAGI. The CDR3 extends over 13 amino acids. The data were taken from a study of human T cells and chemical hapten exposure. Study details: Diphenylcyclopropenone, dosed weekly to the scalp, was given to patients throughout the roughly 25-week study.

Time point of the sample: patch test 1, 2 weeks after DPC sensitization. Treatment given: therapeutic diphenylcyclopropenone sensitization with weekly scalp DPC. Blood draws preceded each patch test application. The sample in question was whole blood, obtained in connection with sensitization to the hapten diphenylcyclopropenone (DPC). The receptor's source is a woman aged 18-29 years with alopecia areata. Some clones in this sample may be carry-over from other donors' samples. The J gene is TRBJ2-7, the V gene TRBV6-5; either TRBD1 or TRBD2 may fit D (5 bases each). CDR3: CASTPNGGGEQYF. In DNA, the CDR3 is TGTGCCAGCACCCCGAATGGGGGTGGTGAGCAGTACTTC.